The 27 T cell receptor beta chains in this list originate from one sample, sequenced in a study of blood T cell repertoires in COVID-19 (dated by TCRdb to 2019 to 2021). Library preparation employed the immunoSEQ multiplex PCR assay. Imported from immuneACCESS, the table was reduced by TCRdb to in-frame sequences with V and J called. These copies leave out some clones; in studies compared against another copy, an unresolved V gene accounts for under half, and the cause of the remainder is not known. The sample profile shows around 140,000 clones; 85% to 90% of them were found once. Clones ranked in the top ten supply around 15% of the sample. Sequenced sample: peripheral blood. All receptors come from a young man with COVID-19, enrolled during active disease.

The chain combines TRBV4-1 with TRBJ2-3; tentatively, D is TRBD1 (6 bases). The CDR3 length is 16 residues. V dropped 1 base and J dropped 2 bases, with 13 bases sitting between them. CDR1 is MGHRA, CDR2 YSYEKL, per germline. CDR3 region: CASSQGQGSPTDTQYF. The CDR3 nucleotides read TGCGCCAGCAGCCAAGGGCAGGGGTCCCCCACAGATACGCAGTATTTT.

Only one count was recorded for this clone. The chain has TRBV18 and TRBJ2-7, with D hard to call. Germline V gives CDR1 KGHSH, CDR2 LQKENI. V lost 3 bases and J lost 0, with 12 bases in between. The CDR3 covers 15 residues. The CDR3: CASSPEEVSSYEQYF. Written as DNA, the CDR3 is TGTGCCAGCTCACCTGAAGAGGTTAGCTCCTACGAGCAGTACTTC.

V and J are TRBV5-1 and TRBJ2-2; possibly TRBD1 for D (6 bases). The CDR3 has 16 amino acids. Trimming shortened V by 1 base and J by 1 base, and 11 bases separated the two germline ends. The germline V gene encodes CDR1 SGHRS and CDR2 YFSETQ. The CDR3 DNA reads as TGCGCCAGCAGCTTGACGAGAGGGGGGAACACCGGGGAGCTGTTTTTT. This gives the protein CASSLTRGGNTGELFF.

J is TRBJ2-7 and V is TRBV28; TRBD2 is a possible D gene (6 bases). With 6 bases removed from V and 0 bases from J, the gap between germline ends came to 12 bases. Germline loops: CDR1 MDHEN, CDR2 SYDVKM. This CDR3 region has 14 residues. The CDR3, as DNA: TGTGCCAGCAGCCTAACGCGGGACTCCTACGAGCAGTACTTC. Its translation is CASSLTRDSYEQYF. Full variable domain (remainder filled in from reference TRBV28 and TRBJ2-7): DVKVTQSSRYLVKRTGEKVFLECVQDMDHENMFWYRQDPGLGLRLIYFSYDVKMKEKGDIPEGYSVSREKKERFSLILESASTNQTSMYLCASSLTRDSYEQYFGPGTRLTVT.

The rearrangement joins TRBV9 to TRBJ2-1; TRBD2 aligns across 7 bases. This CDR3 contains 13 residues. The J segment lost 14 bases and the V segment lost 0 bases, leaving 8 bases of the junction unmatched. Looked up from germline, CDR1 is SGDLS and CDR2 is YYNGEE. CDR3 loop: CASSVGGRGEEFF. In DNA, the CDR3 is TGTGCCAGCAGCGTAGGAGGCCGGGGGGAAGAGTTCTTC.

J is TRBJ2-1 and V is TRBV5-4, with TRBD2 identical over 10 bases. The length of the CDR3 is 16 residues. CDR1 is SGHNT, CDR2 YYREEE, per germline (reference sequence). V was clipped by 5 bases and J by 5 bases; unmatched bases: 10. The CDR3 is CASSFPPSGSHNEQFF. The CDR3 DNA reads TGTGCCAGCAGTTTTCCCCCTAGCGGGAGCCACAATGAGCAGTTCTTC.

The chain joins TRBV11-2 to TRBJ2-1; 10 bases are a match to TRBD1. Looked up from germline, CDR1 is SGHAT and CDR2 is FQNNGV. The CDR3 runs to 16 residues. The J segment lost 8 bases and the V segment lost 4 bases, leaving 11 bases of the junction unmatched. CDR3 residues: CASSSVRDRGVHEQFF. CDR3 in DNA: TGTGCCAGCAGCTCGGTAAGGGACAGGGGTGTCCATGAGCAGTTCTTC.

This sequence joins TRBV18 and TRBJ2-7; D may be TRBD2 (6 bases). Trimming took off 3 bases at V and 0 bases at J, with 15 bases between the two ends. The CDR3 runs to 16 residues. Per the germline V gene, CDR1 is KGHSH and CDR2 is LQKENI. CDR3 nucleotides: TGTGCCAGCTCACCTTCGGGGGATGATTACTCCTACGAGCAGTACTTC. This codes for CASSPSGDDYSYEQYF.

The V gene is TRBV12-2, the J gene TRBJ1-5; the D segment call TRBD1 is taken from the table without a DNA check. TRBV12-2 is labeled a pseudogene. The CDR3 extends over 16 amino acids. The CDR3 sequence is CASRLALEGAHQPQHF. CDR3 DNA sequence: TGTGCAAGTCGCTTAGCCCTAGAGGGGGCGCATCAGCCCCAGCATTTT.

The V gene is TRBV4-1, the J gene TRBJ2-3; D remains unclear. CDR1 is MGHRA, CDR2 YSYEKL, per germline. The V gene lost 1 base and the J gene lost 2 bases, with 13 bases spanning the gap. This CDR3 has 16 residues. Here the CDR3 reads CASSQVSPRHTDTQYF. In nucleotides, the CDR3 is TGCGCCAGCAGCCAAGTGAGTCCCAGGCACACAGATACGCAGTATTTT.

As regards this clone: Compared with germline, one end of the junction differs, possibly owing to a read error. J is TRBJ1-4 and V is TRBV6-1; 10 bases map to TRBD1. The CDR3 loop spans 18 amino acids. Germline V gives CDR1 MNHNS, CDR2 SASEGT. The CDR3 reads CASSEQPGTGDPMEKLLF. CDR3 bases: TGTGCCAGCAGTGAACAACCCGGGACAGGGGACCCTATGGAAAAACTGCTTTTT.

The V call is TRBV28, the J call TRBJ2-4, with D possibly TRBD1 on 8 matching bases. CDR1 and CDR2 from the germline V gene are MDHEN and SYDVKM. Trimming left V 6 bases short and J 11 bases short, with 20 bases between. The CDR3 is 14 residues long. The CDR3 coding sequence is TGTGCCAGCAGACAAACAGGGGGGGTAAAATTTCAGTACTTC. Translated, it gives CASRQTGGVKFQYF.

This clone showed up many times. Here the CDR3 DNA reads TGTGCCAGCAACCCAAGGGACAGGGTGACGAGCACAGATACGCAGTATTTT. Encoded protein: CASNPRDRVTSTDTQYF. The V call is TRBV28, the J call TRBJ2-3, with TRBD1 matching over 9 bases. The junction had 11 bases not matched to a gene; V was cut back by 7 bases and J by 0 bases. The length of the CDR3 is 17 residues. Germline CDR1 and CDR2: MDHEN and SYDVKM.

The CDR3 region is CSVGAGAAWRNGYTF. CDR3 in DNA: TGCAGCGTGGGGGCCGGGGCCGCATGGAGGAATGGCTACACCTTC. The V gene is TRBV29-1, the J gene TRBJ1-2, with D maybe TRBD1 (6 bases). The CDR3 runs to 15 residues. V shed 6 bases and J shed 6 bases, with 23 bases lying between them. Germline V lookup: CDR1 SQVTM, CDR2 ANQGSEA.

The gene calls are TRBV5-8 and TRBJ2-3; TRBD2 aligns across 8 bases. The CDR3 is 15 residues long. V lost 6 bases, J lost 0 bases, and 6 bases stayed unmatched. Germline CDR1 is SGHTS and CDR2 is YDEGEE. The DNA of the CDR3 is TGTGCCAGCACCCTAGCGGGTCTGAGCACAGATACGCAGTATTTT. Protein: CASTLAGLSTDTQYF. The full variable domain, its missing parts supplied by reference TRBV5-8 and TRBJ2-3, is EAGVTQSPTHLIKTRGQQATLRCSPISGHTSVYWYQQALGLGLQFLLWYDEGEERNRGNFPPRFSGRQFPNYSSELNVNALELEDSALYLCASTLAGLSTDTQYFGPGTRLTVL.

CDR3 region: CASRPQGFLTDTQYF. The CDR3 nucleotides are TGTGCCAGCAGACCACAGGGTTTTCTCACAGATACGCAGTATTTT. The V and J genes are TRBV6-5 and TRBJ2-3, with a tentative D call TRBD1 (6 bases). This CDR3 region has 15 residues. Germline V gives CDR1 MNHEY, CDR2 SVGAGI. Between the trimmed V and J ends, which lost 6 bases and 2 bases, there was a span of 15 bases.

This clone was recorded once. The chain recombines TRBV7-9 with TRBJ2-3; 8 bases map to TRBD2. The V gene end was trimmed by 5 bases and the J gene end by 6 bases; junction bases not matched to a gene: 1. The CDR3 extends over 12 amino acids. Germline V lookup: CDR1 SEHNR, CDR2 FQNEAQ (reference sequence). The CDR3, as DNA: TGTGCCAGCAGCCCTAGCGGGGATACGCAGTATTTT. Encoded protein: CASSPSGDTQYF.

The V gene is TRBV6-5, the J gene TRBJ2-1, with TRBD1 as a possible D gene (5 bases). The CDR3 is 15 amino acids. The V and J ends lost 0 bases and 4 bases respectively, with 10 bases between them. The V gene's germline CDR1 is MNHEY and CDR2 SVGAGI. The CDR3 region is CASSYSRGGYNEQFF. The CDR3, as DNA: TGTGCCAGCAGTTACTCAAGGGGTGGTTACAATGAGCAGTTCTTC.

The rearrangement uses TRBV12-5 and TRBJ2-3; 15 nucleotides line up with TRBD2. The germline V gene encodes CDR1 LGHNT and CDR2 FRNRAP. Unmatched junction bases numbered 14, after V lost 7 bases and J lost 6 bases. CDR3 length equals 18 residues. The CDR3 nucleotides read TGTGCTAGTGCCCCGGGGGGGGGACTAGCGGGGGGCAGGGATACGCAGTATTTT. The encoded protein is CASAPGGGLAGGRDTQYF.

The rearrangement uses TRBV18 and TRBJ1-1; D perhaps matches TRBD1 (6 bases). The germline V gene encodes CDR1 KGHSH and CDR2 LQKENI. V was pared by 4 bases and J by 1 base, with 7 bases between. There are 13 residues in the CDR3. CDR3 sequence reads: CASSRGGNTEAFF. CDR3 in DNA: TGTGCCAGCTCACGAGGGGGGAACACTGAAGCTTTCTTT.

This clone appeared once. This rearrangement joins TRBV6-2 or TRBV6-3 to TRBJ1-2; D not certain. The CDR3 length is 12 residues. The V gene's germline CDR1 is MNHEY and CDR2 SVGEGT. V gave up 5 bases and J gave up 8 bases, with 12 bases separating them. DNA for the CDR3: TGTGCCAGCAGTAAAGCGGTGTCCGGCTACACCTTC. Amino acid sequence: CASSKAVSGYTF.

The chain has TRBV4-3 and TRBJ2-7; 10 nucleotides match TRBD1. The CDR3 runs to 15 residues. The germline V gene has CDR1 LGHNA and CDR2 YSLEER. J lost 3 bases, V lost 4 bases, and 6 bases had no gene match. The CDR3 is CASSRLGQGGYEQYF. The CDR3, as DNA: TGCGCCAGCAGCCGGTTAGGACAGGGGGGCTACGAGCAGTACTTC.

The J gene is TRBJ1-5, the V gene TRBV24-1, with TRBD1 as a possible D gene (6 bases). The germline V gene has CDR1 KGHDR and CDR2 SFDVKD. The ends were cut back, 4 bases at V and 7 bases at J, with 13 bases in the middle. The CDR3 extends over 14 amino acids. For the CDR3, the DNA is TGTGCCACCAGTGACGCAGGGGCGTGGCAGCCCCAGCATTTT. It codes for CATSDAGAWQPQHF.

The chain carries TRBV7-9 and TRBJ2-7; possibly TRBD2 for D (5 bases). The CDR3 spans 13 residues. Germline values: CDR1 SEHNR, CDR2 FQNEAQ (reference sequence). Trimming left V 5 bases short and J 6 bases short, with 14 bases between. Written as DNA, the CDR3 is TGTGCCAGCAGCACCGCCCGAGGGAGCGAGCAGTACTTC. Its translation: CASSTARGSEQYF.

CDR3 protein: CASSLEYRNTGELFF. The CDR3 DNA reads as TGTGCCAGCAGCTTAGAGTACAGGAACACCGGGGAGCTGTTTTTT. The genes are TRBV11-2 and TRBJ2-2; D gene ambiguous. The CDR3 consists of 15 residues. Between the trimmed V and J ends, which lost 0 bases and 1 base, there was a span of 6 bases. Germline CDR1 reads SGHAT; CDR2 reads FQNNGV.

The rearrangement uses TRBV3-1 (or the pseudogene TRBV3-2) and TRBJ2-7; D might be TRBD2 (5 bases). Germline assignment: CDR1 LGHDT and CDR2 YNNKEL (reference sequence). CDR3 length equals 15 residues. Between the trimmed V and J ends, which lost 1 base and 2 bases, there was a span of 12 bases. CDR3 in DNA: TGTGCCAGCAGCCAAGGGAGCGGTCCCACCTACGAGCAGTACTTC. This codes for CASSQGSGPTYEQYF.

This clone has a handful of counts. The CDR3 loop reads CASSYAGEQFF. The DNA of the CDR3 is TGTGCCAGCAGTTACGCAGGGGAGCAGTTCTTC. V usage is TRBV6-2 or TRBV6-3 and J usage is TRBJ2-1; D perhaps matches TRBD1 (5 bases). Trimming stripped 2 bases from V and 10 bases from J, with 6 bases between. The CDR3 has 11 amino acids. Germline CDR1 reads MNHEY; CDR2 reads SVGEGT.